These 14 T cell receptor beta chains share one sample of origin, sequenced in a study of blood T cell repertoires in COVID-19. The method was immunoSEQ multiplex PCR; TCRdb's version includes in-frame clones alone and lacks a portion of them. Found here are under 300,000 clones, around 91% of them singletons; the top ten hold under 3%. The source material was PBMCs or T cells enriched from blood (not recorded which). The receptors come from a woman aged 18-30 years who had recovered from COVID-19.

The rearrangement joins TRBV10-2 to TRBJ1-1, with D possibly matching TRBD1 (5 bases). The germline gives CDR1 WSHSY, CDR2 SAAADI. The CDR3 is 15 residues long. V was pared by 3 bases and J by 0 bases, with 11 bases between. The CDR3 DNA sequence: TGCGCCAGCAGTGAAGACAGACACATGAACACTGAAGCTTTCTTT. It yields the protein CASSEDRHMNTEAFF.

This clone was counted once. This sequence joins TRBV2 and TRBJ1-6; tentative D call: TRBD1 (6 bases). V lost 4 bases to trimming and J lost 5 bases, with 6 bases between them. The CDR3 extends over 13 amino acids. The germline V gene has CDR1 SNHLY and CDR2 FYNNEI. The CDR3 sequence is CASSGQDNSPLHF. As DNA, the CDR3 is TGTGCCAGCAGTGGACAGGATAATTCACCCCTCCACTTT.

This clone was counted a few times. This chain joins TRBV5-1 and TRBJ1-6, with a tentative D call TRBD1 (6 bases). Trimming removed 2 bases from V and 10 bases from J, with 10 bases in between. Germline lookup yields CDR1 SGHRS and CDR2 YFSETQ. CDR3 size: 13 residues. In DNA, the CDR3 is TGCGCCAGCAGCTTATACAGGGACTCACCCCTCCACTTT. It translates to CASSLYRDSPLHF.

The CDR3 DNA follows: TGTGCCAGCTCCCCGTACCAAGAGACCCAGTACTTC. Translated: CASSPYQETQYF. The J gene is TRBJ2-5, the V gene TRBV18, with unresolved D. Trimming took off 6 bases at V and 0 bases at J, with 5 bases between the two ends. Looked up from germline, CDR1 is KGHSH and CDR2 is LQKENI. The CDR3 runs 12 residues.

The V and J genes are TRBV7-3 and TRBJ1-1; a possible D gene is TRBD1 (5 bases). Germline V gene lookup returns CDR1 SGHTA and CDR2 FQGTGA. The CDR3 contains 14 residues. With 5 bases removed from V and 0 bases from J, the gap between germline ends came to 10 bases. CDR3 sequence: CASSPGSMNTEAFF. CDR3 nucleotide sequence: TGTGCCAGCAGCCCAGGGTCCATGAACACTGAAGCTTTCTTT.

This clone is a singleton in its sample. The rearrangement joins TRBV5-1 to TRBJ2-3, with a weak D call TRBD2 (6 bases). CDR1 is SGHRS and CDR2 is YFSETQ in the germline V gene. The CDR3 length is 15 residues. V dropped 4 bases and J dropped 5 bases, with 17 bases sitting between them. In nucleotides, the CDR3 is TGCGCCAGCAGCCTGGATGAGGGGCGGGGAGATACGCAGTATTTT. It is translated as CASSLDEGRGDTQYF.

The V call is TRBV2, the J call TRBJ2-1; weak D call: TRBD2 (7 bases). The germline CDR1 and CDR2 sequences are SNHLY and FYNNEI. Trimming left V 6 bases short and J 6 bases short, with 21 bases between. CDR3 length equals 16 residues. This CDR3 is CASRPTSGGTGNEQFF. CDR3 coding DNA: TGTGCCAGCAGGCCTACTTCGGGGGGCACTGGCAATGAGCAGTTCTTC.

V gene TRBV7-9 combines with J gene TRBJ2-5; the match to TRBD1 covers 9 bases. This CDR3 contains 16 residues. Germline V lookup: CDR1 SEHNR, CDR2 FQNEAQ (reference sequence). The junction had 13 bases not matched to a gene; V was cut back by 5 bases and J by 6 bases. The CDR3 DNA follows: TGTGCCAGCAGCGAACAAGGGACAGGGAATTCACAGACCCAGTACTTC. The encoded protein is CASSEQGTGNSQTQYF.

This chain uses TRBV19 with TRBJ2-7, with 7 positions matching TRBD1. Germline CDR1 is LNHDA and CDR2 is SQIVND (reference sequence). Losses at the gene ends were 4 bases for V and 3 bases for J; bases not matched to a gene: 9. The CDR3 contains 15 residues. The CDR3 sequence: CASSTSGTAFYEQYF. CDR3 in DNA: TGTGCCAGTAGTACTTCCGGGACAGCCTTCTACGAGCAGTACTTC.

This clone was observed once. This sequence joins TRBV7-2 and TRBJ1-4; 7 bases fit TRBD1. J lost 3 bases, V lost 4 bases, and 5 bases had no gene match. This CDR3 spans 15 amino acids. CDR1 and CDR2 from the germline V gene are SGHTA and FQGNSA. The CDR3 region has the DNA TGTGCCAGCAGCTCTAGGGGGCGAGCTAATGAAAAACTGTTTTTT. Translation gives CASSSRGRANEKLFF.

The chain couples TRBV28 to TRBJ1-5; a possible D gene is TRBD1 (6 bases). Germline-derived CDR1 and CDR2 are MDHEN and SYDVKM. Trimming took off 6 bases at V and 2 bases at J, with 14 bases between the two ends. The CDR3 length is 15 residues. CDR3 in amino acids: CASRPGAGGNQPQHF. The DNA for the CDR3 is TGTGCCAGCAGGCCAGGGGCGGGCGGCAATCAGCCCCAGCATTTT.

The V and J genes are TRBV29-1 and TRBJ2-1; TRBD1 agrees at 7 bases. Germline CDR1 reads SQVTM; CDR2 reads ANQGSEA. V was pared by 6 bases and J by 3 bases, with 8 bases of the junction left unmatched. The length of the CDR3 is 14 residues. CDR3 DNA sequence: TGCAGCGTCATCGACAGGGCCTACTACAATGAGCAGTTCTTC. Encoded protein: CSVIDRAYYNEQFF.

This chain links TRBV24-1 with TRBJ2-1; D is perhaps TRBD2 (6 bases). The V and J ends lost 3 bases and 4 bases respectively, with 12 bases between them. Looked up from germline, CDR1 is KGHDR and CDR2 is SFDVKD. The CDR3 runs 15 residues. CDR3 in DNA: TGTGCCACCAGTGATGGGCGGGGCCCTTACAATGAGCAGTTCTTC. Its translation is CATSDGRGPYNEQFF.

The chain links TRBV5-1 to TRBJ2-3; the match to TRBD2 covers 10 bases. V trimming: 2 bases; J trimming: 0 bases; junction bases outside the gene matches: 9. Germline lookup yields CDR1 SGHRS and CDR2 YFSETQ. The length of the CDR3 is 18 residues. CDR3 loop: CASSLTSGDDGSTDTQYF. Written as DNA, the CDR3 is TGCGCCAGCAGCTTAACTAGCGGGGATGACGGGAGCACAGATACGCAGTATTTT.